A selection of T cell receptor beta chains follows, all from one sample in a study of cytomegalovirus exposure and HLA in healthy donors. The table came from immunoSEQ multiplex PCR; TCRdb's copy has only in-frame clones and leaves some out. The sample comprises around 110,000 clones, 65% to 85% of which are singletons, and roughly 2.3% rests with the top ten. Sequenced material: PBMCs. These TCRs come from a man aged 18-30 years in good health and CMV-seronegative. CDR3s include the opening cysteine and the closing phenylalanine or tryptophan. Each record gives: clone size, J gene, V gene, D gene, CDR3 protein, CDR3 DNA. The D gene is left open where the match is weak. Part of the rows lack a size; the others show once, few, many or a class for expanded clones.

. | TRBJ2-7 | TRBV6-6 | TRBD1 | CASSLSGQIAYEQYF | TGTGCCAGCAGTCTGTCGGGACAGATCGCCTACGAGCAGTACTTC
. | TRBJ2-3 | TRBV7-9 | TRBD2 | CASSFGGGLAGEDTQYF | TGTGCCAGCAGCTTTGGGGGGGGACTAGCGGGGGAAGATACGCAGTATTTT
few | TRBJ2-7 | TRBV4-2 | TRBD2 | CASSQESGGAVAYEQYF | TGTGCCAGCAGCCAAGAGAGCGGGGGGGCCGTGGCCTACGAGCAGTACTTC
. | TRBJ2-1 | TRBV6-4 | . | CASSPEPGGPYEQFF | TGTGCCAGCAGCCCAGAACCCGGGGGGCCCTATGAGCAGTTCTTC
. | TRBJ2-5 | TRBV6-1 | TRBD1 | CASPPDRGTSTQYF | TGTGCCAGCCCCCCCGACAGGGGGACCTCTACCCAGTACTTC
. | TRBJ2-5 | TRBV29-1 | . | CSADPLQGMKTQYF | TGCAGCGCCGACCCCTTACAGGGTATGAAGACCCAGTACTTC
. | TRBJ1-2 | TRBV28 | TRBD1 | CASCRDSLFGYTF | TGTGCCAGCTGCCGGGACAGTTTGTTTGGCTACACCTTC
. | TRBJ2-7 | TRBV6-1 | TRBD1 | CATGTGLVQYF | TGTGCCACCGGGACAGGGTTGGTGCAGTACTTC
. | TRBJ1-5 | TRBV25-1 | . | CASSDPGNQPQHF | TGTGCCAGCAGTGATCCCGGGAATCAGCCCCAGCATTTT
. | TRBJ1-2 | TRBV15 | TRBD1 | CATSRAGGYGYTF | TGTGCCACCAGCAGAGCAGGGGGCTATGGCTACACCTTC
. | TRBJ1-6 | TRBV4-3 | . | CASSQEDRSSSYNSPLHF | TGCGCCAGCAGCCAGGAGGACCGTTCAAGCTCCTATAATTCACCCCTCCACTTT
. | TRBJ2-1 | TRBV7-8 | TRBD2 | CASNPRPGPSGVSYNEQFF | TGTGCCAGCAACCCCCGACCAGGGCCCAGCGGGGTCTCCTACAATGAGCAGTTCTTC
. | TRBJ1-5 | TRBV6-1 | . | CASSEGRTVGAQHF | TGTGCCAGCAGTGAAGGGAGGACAGTGGGGGCCCAGCATTTT
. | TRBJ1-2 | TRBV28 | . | CASTNPPNYGYPF | TGTGCCAGCACAAACCCACCAAACTATGGCTACCCCTTC
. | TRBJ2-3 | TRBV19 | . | CASSMAETQYF | TGTGCCAGTAGTATGGCCGAAACGCAGTATTTT
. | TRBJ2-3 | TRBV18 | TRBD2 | CASSPLAGGRRTDTQYF | TGTGCCAGCTCACCATTAGCGGGGGGGCGGCGCACAGATACGCAGTATTTT
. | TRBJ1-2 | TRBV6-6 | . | CASRLDYGYTF | TGTGCCAGCAGACTAGACTATGGCTACACCTTC
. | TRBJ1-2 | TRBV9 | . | CASSGLRSELYGYTF | TGTGCCAGCAGCGGTCTACGGTCCGAGCTCTATGGCTACACCTTC
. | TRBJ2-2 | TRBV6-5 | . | CASRIALNTGELFF | TGTGCCAGCAGGATAGCACTGAACACCGGGGAGCTGTTTTTT
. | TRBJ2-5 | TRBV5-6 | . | CASSSHIETQYF | TGTGCCAGCAGCTCGCACATAGAGACCCAGTACTTC
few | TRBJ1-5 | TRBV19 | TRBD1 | CASSRDRGGNQPQHF | TGTGCCAGTAGCCGGGACAGGGGTGGCAATCAGCCCCAGCATTTT
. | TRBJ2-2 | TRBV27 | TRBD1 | CASKGRPGTGLSDTGELFF | TGTGCCAGCAAGGGGAGACCCGGGACAGGGTTATCCGACACCGGGGAGCTGTTTTTT
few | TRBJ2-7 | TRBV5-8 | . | CASSLATGYEQYF | TGTGCCAGCAGCTTGGCTACGGGATACGAGCAGTACTTC
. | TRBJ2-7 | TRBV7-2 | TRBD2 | CASQLWTGGNYEQYF | TGTGCCAGCCAATTGTGGACGGGGGGGAACTACGAGCAGTACTTC
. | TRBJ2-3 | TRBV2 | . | CASSTSVGAGARTDTQYF | TGTGCCAGCAGTACCTCGGTGGGCGCGGGGGCCCGCACAGATACGCAGTATTTT
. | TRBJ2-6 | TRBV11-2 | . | CASSLERRIGANVLTF | TGTGCCAGCAGCTTAGAGAGGAGGATTGGGGCCAACGTCCTGACTTTC
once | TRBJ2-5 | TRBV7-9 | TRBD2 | CASSLRGGPETQYF | TGTGCCAGCAGCTTGCGGGGGGGCCCTGAGACCCAGTACTTC
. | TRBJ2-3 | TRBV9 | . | CASSVGGGGTASTDTQYF | TGTGCCAGCAGCGTGGGGGGCGGGGGGACAGCGAGCACAGATACGCAGTATTTT
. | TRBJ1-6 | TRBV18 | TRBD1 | CASSRQGDSPLHF | TGTGCCAGCTCACGACAGGGCGATTCACCCCTCCACTTT
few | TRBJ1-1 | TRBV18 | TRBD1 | CASSPDRKNTEAFF | TGTGCCAGCTCACCGGACAGGAAGAACACTGAAGCTTTCTTT
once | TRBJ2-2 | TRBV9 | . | CASSVDPGPNTGELFF | TGTGCCAGCAGCGTAGATCCGGGTCCCAACACCGGGGAGCTGTTTTTT
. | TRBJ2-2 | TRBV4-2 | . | CASSPLLSSNTGELFF | TGTGCCAGCAGCCCTCTTTTGTCCTCGAACACCGGGGAGCTGTTTTTT
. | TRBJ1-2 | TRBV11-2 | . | CASSLFTVGYGYTF | TGTGCCAGCAGCTTATTTACAGTGGGTTATGGCTACACCTTC
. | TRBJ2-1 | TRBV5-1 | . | CASSLDSYNEQFF | TGCGCCAGCAGCTTGGACAGTTACAATGAGCAGTTCTTC
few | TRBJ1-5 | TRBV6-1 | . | CASSEARGNQPQHF | TGTGCCAGCAGTGAAGCTCGAGGAAATCAGCCCCAGCATTTT